This TCR beta chain was recorded in a study of blood T cells in healthy people across ages. Background on the study: For every two T cells, template switching captured about one barcoded beta molecule.

It was with a sample-barcoded 5' primer and a J-beta primer mix that a second PCR of about 6 to 12 cycles was run. TCRdb re-called the 5' RACE reads with MiXCR, one entry per CDR3 protein. The table lists around 800,000 distinct CDR3 sequences, under 45% of them singletons. Notes on the study in general: Long-lived donors exceeded aged donors in naive CD4+ cells and diversity.

The germline V and J ends were trimmed by 0 bases and 7 bases, with 16 bases remaining between them. CDR1 is SGHDT and CDR2 is YYEEEE in the germline V gene. This CDR3 is 15 amino acids long. For this clonotype: Its antigen is as yet unknown.

Total RNA was extracted at no less than 5.5 micrograms per sample. The rearrangement links TRBV5-6 to TRBJ2-5; D remains unclear. The sequence came from a man aged 55 to 70 in good health. Sequencing was performed on blood. The CDR3 coding sequence is TGTGCCAGCAGCTTGGGCTCGGCAGGCAGGAGGACCCAGTACTTC. Translating gives CASSLGSAGRRTQYF.